This TCR beta chain was recorded in a study of blood T cells in healthy people across ages. Study-wide context: For every two T cells, template switching captured about one barcoded beta molecule.

Germline CDR1 is MGHRA and CDR2 is YSYEKL. The CDR3 has 15 amino acids. Trimming took off 1 base at V and 3 bases at J, with 12 bases between the two ends. This clonotype was observed a handful of times. Its target is not known. Study-level findings and limits: The study found TCR beta diversity correlated strongly with naive T cell percentage. Age advanced and TCR beta diversity per million T cells fell, roughly linearly.

A second PCR, run for roughly 7 to 12 cycles, used a sample-barcoded 5' primer plus a J-beta primer mix. TCRdb re-analysed the 5' RACE reads in MiXCR, keeping a single row per CDR3 protein. The table includes about 1.4 million distinct CDR3 sequences, roughly 64% detected once. The sequenced sample was blood. The clonotype comes from a young man in good health. The J gene is TRBJ1-2, the V gene TRBV4-1; no clear D. The CDR3 spells CASSQGPGMDYGYTF. The DNA for the CDR3 is TGCGCCAGCAGCCAAGGTCCGGGTATGGACTATGGCTACACCTTC.